The clone carrying this T cell receptor beta chain showed up just once. Its specificity is not known. CDR1 and CDR2 (germline): MGHDK, SYGVNS. The germline V and J ends were trimmed by 4 bases and 2 bases, with 11 bases remaining between them. This CDR3 is 14 amino acids long. Sorted-subset replicate PCR reactions contained around 220 ng DNA, corresponding to tens of thousands of T cell genomes. The repertoire was sequenced with immunoSEQ multiplex PCR; TCRdb's copy has only in-frame clones and lacks some. This repertoire shows hundreds of thousands of clones, 60% to 75% found once; its top ten account for about 1.8%. This specimen comes from a study of shared clonotypes between healthy human individuals. Study findings and constraints: Clonotypes shared by all four donors outscored non-shared clonotypes in generation probability.

The material sequenced was memory CD4+ T cells sorted from blood. Subset: CD45RA-negative fraction. The V gene is TRBV25-1, the J gene TRBJ1-1; TRBD1 might be the D (6 bases). This receptor was obtained from a woman aged 25 to 45 in good health. CDR3 sequence (DNA): TGTGCCAGCAGTGTCCTGGACAGCAACACTGAAGCTTTCTTT. As protein: CASSVLDSNTEAFF. Looking up the rest from reference TRBV25-1 and TRBJ1-1 gives the full variable domain: EADIYQTPRYLVIGTGKKITLECSQTMGHDKMYWYQQDPGMELHLIHYSYGVNSTEKGDLSSESTVSRIRTEHFPLTLESARPSHTSQYLCASSVLDSNTEAFFGQGTRLTVV.